This T cell receptor beta chain was documented in a study of blood T cell repertoires in COVID-19 (TCRdb year 2020). Study-level background: The collaborator samples originated in the United States, Italy and Spain and spanned the acute and convalescent phases of COVID-19. The samples were drawn from the first 160 participants of the ongoing ImmuneRACE study and from more than 1,000 subjects provided by 6 global collaborators. The repertoires were released in a freely available public database meant as a resource for research on the immune response to SARS-CoV-2. The prospective study material was composed of cDNA or gDNA derived from T cells, B-cell-depleted T cells, or PBMCs. A de-identified subject ID, COVID-19 status, age in years and sex were almost always included in the sample metadata. Where available, HLA class I and class II types were obtained from metadata supplied by the sample provider rather than from assay-based typing. Deeply sampled blood TCRbeta repertoires from subjects exposed to, actively infected with, or recovered from COVID-19 were included in the dataset. General study outcomes and caveats: Clinical and demographic metadata were provided uncurated, with the amount varying by source and participant.

A single count supports this clone. The clone's antigen remains unknown. Base qualities are not at hand, and no much larger clone is one base apart. TCRbeta CDR3 regions were amplified from genomic DNA using the immunoSEQ Assay, a bias-controlled multiplex PCR. The authors processed their data as follows. Within the assay, amplification of reference gene primers was used to estimate how many nucleated cells each sample contained. To quantify the absolute abundance of each unique TCRbeta CDR3 rearrangement, sequence reads were collapsed and filtered. Productive Simpson clonality was computed per sample as the square root of Simpson's diversity index over productive rearrangements. Imported from immuneACCESS, the table was reduced by TCRdb to in-frame sequences with V and J called. These copies leave out some clones; in studies compared against another copy, an unresolved V gene accounts for under half, and the cause of the remainder is not known. V, J and clone size reflect that table, while D and trimming were determined from the DNA. Counted in this sample were approximately 280,000 clones; 75% to 95% of them appeared once. The ten largest clones add up to around 6.8% of the sample.

One collaborating source in Seattle enrolled patients during active infection and followed them longitudinally through the course of disease. The collaborating institutions used their own protocols to collect whole blood in K2EDTA tubes. For TCRbeta analysis, collaborator samples were shipped as frozen whole blood, as isolated PBMCs, or as DNA extracted from either sample type. V is cut by 6 bases and J by 3 bases, and the space between the germline ends is 6 bases. The germline V gene gives CDR1 as ENHRY and CDR2 as SYGVKD. From cysteine to phenylalanine, the CDR3 is 11 amino acids long. Left in the record is the CDR3 DNA by itself, 33 bases read in frame from the first base.

In this chain, TRBV10-3 is recombined with TRBJ2-7, with the D gene call left open. The sequenced sample was peripheral blood. This clonotype was obtained from a woman in her twenties or thirties with COVID-19, enrolled during active disease. The DNA reads as follows: TGTGCCATCAGCGAACTCTACGAGCAGTACTTC. This translates into CAISELYEQYF.